One and the same sample provided the 27 T cell receptor beta chains below, sequenced in a study of glioma-infiltrating T cells. The iRepertoire nested amplicon-rescue multiplex PCR amplified TCR alpha and beta CDR3s from RNA. TCRdb fed the multiplex PCR reads into MiXCR, producing one record per CDR3 protein. There are approximately 40,000 distinct CDR3 sequences in the sample; 20% to 25% occur only once, and around 5.8% lies in the top ten. Sequenced: glioma tissue, nonneoplastic brain tissue, or PBMCs (not recorded which). These receptors were taken from a human donor with low-grade glioma or glioblastoma, undergoing nonglioma brain surgery, or in good health (not recorded which).

In its sample, this clonotype was seen many times. CDR3 coding DNA: TGCAGTGCTAGAGATCCCTCCCAGGGAATGGAGACCCAGTACTTC. This gives the protein CSARDPSQGMETQYF. The V and J genes are TRBV20-1 and TRBJ2-5; D possibly corresponds to TRBD1 (5 bases). The CDR3 spans 15 residues. The V gene's germline CDR1 is DFQATT and CDR2 SNEGSKA (reference sequence). Deletions cut 0 bases from V and 5 bases from J, with 16 bases between.

This clonotype was found many times. The rearrangement uses TRBV28 and TRBJ2-2; 7 nucleotides line up with TRBD1. The germline gives CDR1 MDHEN, CDR2 SYDVKM. The CDR3 covers 17 residues. Trimming removed 5 bases from V and 1 base from J; junction bases left unmatched: 10. The CDR3 nucleotides are TGTGCCAGCAGTCCTACCCGACAGGGAAGGAACACCGGGGAGCTGTTTTTT. Protein: CASSPTRQGRNTGELFF.

This clonotype was seen repeatedly, ten times or more. The chain carries TRBV10-3 and TRBJ1-1; the D gene is possibly TRBD1 (6 bases). The CDR3 extends over 15 amino acids. Germline V gene data show CDR1 as ENHRY and CDR2 as SYGVKD. The V gene lost 3 bases and the J gene lost 1 base, with 12 bases spanning the gap. The CDR3 reads CAISEAKGQNTEAFF. CDR3 in DNA: TGTGCCATCAGTGAAGCCAAGGGACAGAACACTGAAGCTTTCTTT.

This clonotype came up many times. The rearrangement links TRBV28 to TRBJ2-7; D is possibly TRBD2 (5 bases). Germline CDR1 MDHEN, CDR2 SYDVKM. Deletions cut 3 bases from V and 3 bases from J, with 9 bases between. The CDR3 consists of 13 residues. The CDR3 reads CASSFGMDYEQYF. DNA for the CDR3: TGTGCCAGCAGTTTCGGGATGGACTACGAGCAGTACTTC. The entire variable domain, with the rest obtained from reference TRBV28 and TRBJ2-7, is as follows: DVKVTQSSRYLVKRTGEKVFLECVQDMDHENMFWYRQDPGLGLRLIYFSYDVKMKEKGDIPEGYSVSREKKERFSLILESASTNQTSMYLCASSFGMDYEQYFGPGTRLTVT.

This clonotype came up once. The junction does not match germline at one end; this may be a read error. V and J are TRBV11-3 and TRBJ2-5, with TRBD2 matching 8 bases. The CDR3 loop spans 15 amino acids. CDR1 is SGHNT and CDR2 is YENEEA in the germline V gene. For the CDR3, the DNA is TGTGCCAGCAGCCCGACCGGGACTAGTGGAGAGGCCCAGTACTTC. Amino acid sequence: CASSPTGTSGEAQYF.

In its sample, this clonotype is medium-sized. The chain joins TRBV6-1 to TRBJ2-1; D not resolved. Germline loops: CDR1 MNHNS, CDR2 SASEGT. This CDR3 has 11 residues. Trimming pared 3 bases from V and 6 bases from J, leaving 3 bases between. The CDR3 nucleotides read TGTGCCAGCAGTGAGCTCAATGAGCAGTTCTTC. This encodes CASSELNEQFF.

This clonotype was seen more than once but under ten times. The chain has TRBV7-8 and TRBJ2-5; the D gene is possibly TRBD2 (6 bases). V was cut by 4 bases and J by 5 bases, with 14 bases left in between. The CDR3 sequence is 14 residues long. Germline CDR1 reads SGHVS; CDR2 reads FQNEAQ. Here the CDR3 reads CASSSGGGGETQYF. The CDR3 nucleotides are TGTGCCAGCAGCTCCGGGGGAGGAGGGGAGACCCAGTACTTC.

V usage is TRBV7-9 and J usage is TRBJ1-5; TRBD1 aligns across 8 bases. V lost 4 bases to trimming and J lost 5 bases; unmatched junction nucleotides: 7. The CDR3 contains 15 residues. From germline, CDR1 is SEHNR and CDR2 FQNEAQ (reference sequence). CDR3: CASSSSGTGHQPQHF. In DNA, the CDR3 is TGTGCCAGCAGCTCGTCCGGGACAGGACATCAGCCCCAGCATTTT.

CDR3 amino acids: CSVEQEVGSTEAFF. The CDR3 nucleotides are TGCAGCGTTGAGCAAGAGGTGGGGTCCACTGAAGCTTTCTTT. V is TRBV29-1 and J is TRBJ1-1; the D is unclear. CDR1 and CDR2 from the germline V gene are SQVTM and ANQGSEA. V gave up 3 bases and J gave up 4 bases, with 15 bases separating them. This CDR3 is 14 amino acids long. The variable domain in full, with the rest retrieved from reference TRBV29-1 and TRBJ1-1, is SAVISQKPSRDICQRGTSLTIQCQVDSQVTMMFWYRQQPGQSLTLIATANQGSEATYESGFVIDKFPISRPNLTFSTLTVSNMSPEDSSIYLCSVEQEVGSTEAFFGQGTRLTVV.

Many counts were recorded for this clonotype. The chain links TRBV12-3 or TRBV12-4 to TRBJ1-5, with D maybe TRBD1 (5 bases). The CDR3 covers 15 residues. The V end lost 7 bases, the J end lost 3 bases, and 16 bases lay between the germline ends. CDR3 in DNA: TGTGCCAGCACCCTTCTTGGGGCCGACAATCAGCCCCAGCATTTT. This sequence encodes CASTLLGADNQPQHF.

With respect to this clonotype: The junction departs from the called germline gene at one end, perhaps through a read error. The gene calls are TRBV3-1 and TRBJ2-3; TRBD2 agrees at 8 bases. The CDR3 covers 14 residues. Germline V gene lookup returns CDR1 LGHDT and CDR2 YNNKEL (reference sequence). CDR3 amino acids: CATKAGVRTDTQYF. The CDR3 bases are TGTGCCACCAAAGCGGGGGTGCGCACAGATACTCAGTATTTT.

This clonotype was counted at least ten times. At one of its ends the junction is not consistent with the germline gene, which may arise from a read error. Here the CDR3 DNA reads TGCAGTGTTAGAACAGGGACGAGTCGGACTGAAGCTTTCTTT. Translated: CSVRTGTSRTEAFF. V gene TRBV20-1 combines with J gene TRBJ1-1, with a weak D call TRBD1 (6 bases). Germline CDR1 and CDR2: DFQATT and SNEGSKA (reference sequence). CDR3 size: 14 residues.

Many counts were recorded for this clonotype. The chain is built from TRBV2 and TRBJ1-1; a possible D gene is TRBD1 (5 bases). Germline CDR1 is SNHLY and CDR2 is FYNNEI. The length of the CDR3 is 15 residues. V dropped 7 bases and J dropped 1 base, with 16 bases sitting between them. CDR3 nucleotides: TGTGCCAGCACTTCTAAAAGGGGTCGGAACACTGAAGCTTTCTTT. This gives the protein CASTSKRGRNTEAFF.

This clonotype was picked up many times. The V gene is TRBV4-3, the J gene TRBJ2-7; 10 bases are shared with TRBD2. Per germline, CDR1 LGHNA and CDR2 YSLEER. Trimming took 0 bases from V and 2 from J; bases not matched to a gene: 4. The CDR3 is made up of 16 amino acids. The CDR3 region has the DNA TGCGCCAGCAGCCAAGATTTGAGCGGGAGGGCCTACGAGCAGTACTTC. This sequence encodes CASSQDLSGRAYEQYF.

With regard to this clonotype: A single base separates this from a much larger clone, so it may be a read error. V usage is TRBV6-2 or TRBV6-3 and J usage is TRBJ2-7, with D perhaps matching TRBD1 (6 bases). The CDR3 is made up of 15 amino acids. Germline V lookup: CDR1 MNHEY, CDR2 SVGEGT. CDR3 DNA sequence: TGTGCCAGCAGTTCCCCGCCAGGGGTTGCCTACGAGCAGTGCGTC. Encoded protein: CASSSPPGVAYEQCV.

This clonotype was counted a few times. A much larger clonotype is one base distant, so this may be a read error. The rearrangement joins TRBV7-2 to TRBJ1-6; D ambiguous. Trimming stripped 8 bases from V and 8 bases from J, with 19 bases between. CDR3 length: 15 amino acids. The V gene's germline CDR1 is SGHTA and CDR2 FQGNSA. CDR3 protein: CASGPQLGADSPLHF. The CDR3 DNA sequence: TGTGCCAGCGGCCCCCAACTCGGTGCCGATTCACCCCTCCACTTT. The full variable domain, its missing parts supplied by reference TRBV7-2 and TRBJ1-6, is GAGVSQSPSNKVTEKGKDVELRCDPISGHTALYWYRQSLGQGLEFLIYFQGNSAPDKSGLPSDRFSAERTGGSVSTLTIQRTQQEDSAVYLCASGPQLGADSPLHFGNGTRLTVT.

In this sample, this clonotype is medium-sized (0.01 to 0.1%). J is TRBJ1-1 and V is TRBV28; unclear D gene. The CDR3 has 12 amino acids. Looked up from germline, CDR1 is MDHEN and CDR2 is SYDVKM. Trimming took off 5 bases at V and 3 bases at J, with 7 bases between the two ends. CDR3 in amino acids: CASSPDDTEAFF. CDR3 sequence (DNA): TGTGCCAGCAGTCCGGACGACACTGAAGCTTTCTTT.

This clonotype is categorized as medium-sized. V usage is TRBV20-1 and J usage is TRBJ1-2, with a possible D match to TRBD1 (5 bases). Trimming pared 3 bases from V and 5 bases from J, leaving 16 bases between. The CDR3 spans 14 residues. CDR1 is DFQATT, CDR2 SNEGSKA, per germline (reference sequence). The CDR3 nucleotides read TGCAGTGCTAGTACAGGCTCCTTAGGGTATGGCTACACCTTC. Translating it yields CSASTGSLGYGYTF.

This clonotype was detected many times. This chain joins TRBV4-1 and TRBJ2-3; 8 positions agree with TRBD1. The CDR3 is 17 amino acids. J was trimmed by 6 bases and V by 0 bases; bases with no gene match: 11. CDR1 is MGHRA and CDR2 is YSYEKL in the germline V gene. The CDR3 DNA reads TGCGCCAGCAGCCAAGAATTGAGCAGGGGGCTATCCGATACGCAGTATTTT. Its translation is CASSQELSRGLSDTQYF.

As concerns this clonotype: This may stem from a read error, because a much larger clone lies one nucleotide away. This chain links TRBV2 with TRBJ2-7; 9 bases match TRBD1. Germline CDR1 and CDR2: SNHLY and FYNNEI. The CDR3 is made up of 12 amino acids. Losses at the gene ends were 11 bases for V and 1 base for J; bases not matched to a gene: 3. The CDR3 here is CAAGQGSYEQYF. As DNA, the CDR3 is TGTGCCGCTGGACAGGGGTCCTACGAGCAGTACTTC.

By share, this clonotype counts as medium-sized. The chain links TRBV6-1 to TRBJ1-1; TRBD1 aligns across 9 bases. The CDR3 runs 13 residues. Germline CDR1 reads MNHNS; CDR2 reads SASEGT. V was pared by 8 bases and J by 5 bases, with 6 bases of the junction left unmatched. CDR3 nucleotides: TGTGCCAGCGAACAGGGGGCTGAGACTGAAGCTTTCTTT. Its protein product is CASEQGAETEAFF.

This clonotype has a count of ten or more. The V and J genes are TRBV6-1 and TRBJ1-2; D perhaps matches TRBD1 (5 bases). Trimming removed 10 bases at V and 6 bases at J, with 24 bases between. The CDR3 extends over 15 amino acids. Germline CDR1 reads MNHNS; CDR2 reads SASEGT. CDR3 DNA: TGTGCCACCCCGACCGGGACCTCTTACCCCCATGGCTACACCTTC. Its translation is CATPTGTSYPHGYTF.

Comment on this clonotype: A much larger clone lies one base from this, so it may be a read error. The chain employs TRBV7-2 and TRBJ2-3; TRBD2 aligns across 14 bases. Germline-derived CDR1 and CDR2 are SGHTA and FQGNSA. CDR3 length equals 15 residues. The CDR3 is CASSTTSGRADTQNF. CDR3 DNA sequence: TGTGCCAGCAGCACGACTAGCGGGAGGGCAGATACGCAGAATTTT.

This clonotype was counted at least ten times. J is TRBJ2-5 and V is TRBV7-9; a weak D match, TRBD1 (6 bases). V lost 2 bases and J 5 bases, leaving 12 bases between the germline ends. CDR3 length: 14 amino acids. The germline CDR1 and CDR2 sequences are SEHNR and FQNEAQ (reference sequence). CDR3 coding DNA: TGTGCCAGCAGCTTATTACAGGGAAAGGAGACCCAGTACTTC. This encodes CASSLLQGKETQYF.

Comment on this clonotype: A read error may be the cause here, since a much bigger clone is one base away. The V gene is TRBV14, the J gene TRBJ2-5; tentative D call: TRBD2 (5 bases). The ends were cut back, 2 bases at V and 4 bases at J, with 8 bases in the middle. CDR3 size: 13 residues. Looked up from germline, CDR1 is SGHDN and CDR2 is FVKESK. This chain's CDR3 is CASSQPTRETQYF. CDR3 nucleotides: TGTGCCAGCAGCCAACCCACTAGAGAGACCCAGTACTTC. The full variable domain, with the rest looked up from reference TRBV14 and TRBJ2-5, is EAGVTQFPSHSVIEKGQTVTLRCDPISGHDNLYWYRRVMGKEIKFLLHFVKESKQDESGMPNNRFLAERTGGTYSTLKVQPAELEDSGVYFCASSQPTRETQYFGPGTRLLVL.

Ten or more counts support this clonotype. The genes are TRBV20-1 and TRBJ1-2; 7 positions match TRBD1. V was clipped by 6 bases and J by 1 base; unmatched bases: 8. Germline CDR1 and CDR2: DFQATT and SNEGSKA (reference sequence). The length of the CDR3 is 14 residues. Here the CDR3 DNA reads TGCAGTGCCGCAAAAGGGGGCGGTAACTATGGCTACACCTTC. It encodes CSAAKGGGNYGYTF.

Remarks on this clonotype: A much larger clonotype is one base distant, so this may be a read error. The rearrangement joins TRBV7-9 to TRBJ2-5; 8 bases fit TRBD2. V shed 5 bases, J shed 2 bases, and the junction held 13 bases outside the gene matches. Per the germline V gene, CDR1 is SEHNR and CDR2 is FQNEAQ (reference sequence). CDR3 length equals 17 residues. CDR3 nucleotide sequence: TGTGCCAGCAGCACCGTTTCCGGGGGGGCAATTCAAGAGACCCAGTACTTC. It yields the protein CASSTVSGGAIQETQYF.